This T cell receptor (beta chain) was sequenced in a study of regulatory and conventional T cells in RAG deficiency. Conventional CD4+ T cells were sorted from blood as CD25-low CD127-high cells. Only in-frame clones appear in the TCRdb table, and some are missing; sequencing was by immunoSEQ multiplex PCR. This sample has about 30,000 clones; 90% to 97% occur once, and the top ten carry about 0.32%. As regards this clone: Antigen unknown.

General study points: Treg unique TCR beta sequences were approximately 96-fold fewer in Omenn syndrome and CID/AS patients than controls. Shorter CDR3s in all patient subsets; >90% Treg-Tconv overlap in Omenn. Control T-cell subsets had markedly higher Shannon entropy and lower Simpson indices than RAG-deficient patients.

The ends were cut back, 5 bases at V and 2 bases at J, with 13 bases in the middle. Germline V gives CDR1 SGHDN, CDR2 FVKESK. This CDR3 comprises 14 residues. A further study also used this sample, focusing on regulatory T cells. As that study records: The PCR used 52 TRBV and 13 TRBJ primers. Skewed V and J usage and few unique V-J pairs marked patient repertoires, most in Tregs.

The material sequenced was CD25- CD4+ T cells sorted from blood. This sequence originates from a human donor in good health. The chain is built from TRBV14 and TRBJ2-7; D is perhaps TRBD1 (6 bases). This CDR3 is CASSSRQETYEQYF. DNA of the CDR3: TGTGCCAGCAGCTCCCGACAGGAAACCTACGAGCAGTACTTC.